This TCR beta chain is from a study of blood T cell repertoires in COVID-19. Study overall: Sites across the United States, Italy and Spain contributed samples from acute and convalescent COVID-19. The cDNA or gDNA used as material had been derived from T cells, B-cell-depleted T cells, or PBMCs.

The trim removed 3 bases at V and 5 bases at J, leaving 9 bases unmatched. CDR1 and CDR2 from the germline V gene are SGHRS and YFSETQ. This CDR3 has 15 amino acids. Only in-frame clones appear in the TCRdb table, and some are missing; sequencing was by immunoSEQ multiplex PCR. The profile shows approximately 50,000 clones, approximately 80% of them singletons. This sequence originates from a man in his sixties or seventies with active or convalescent COVID-19. The sequencing input was peripheral blood. The chain couples TRBV5-1 to TRBJ1-1; 8 bases map to TRBD1. CDR3 amino acids: CASSSRQGSRTEAFF. Here the CDR3 DNA reads TGCGCCAGCAGCTCCAGACAGGGGAGTAGAACTGAAGCTTTCTTT.